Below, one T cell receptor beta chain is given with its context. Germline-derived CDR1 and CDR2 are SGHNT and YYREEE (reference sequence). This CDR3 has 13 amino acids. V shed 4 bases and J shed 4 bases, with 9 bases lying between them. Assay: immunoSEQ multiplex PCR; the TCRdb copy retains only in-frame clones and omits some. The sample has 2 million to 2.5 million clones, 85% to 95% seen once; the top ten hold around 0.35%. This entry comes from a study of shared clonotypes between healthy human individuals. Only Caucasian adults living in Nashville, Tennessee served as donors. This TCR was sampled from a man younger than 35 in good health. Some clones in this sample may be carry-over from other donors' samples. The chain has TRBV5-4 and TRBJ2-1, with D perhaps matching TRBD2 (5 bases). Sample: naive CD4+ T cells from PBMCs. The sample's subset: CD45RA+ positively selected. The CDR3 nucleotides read TGTGCCAGCAGCCCACGGGATTACAATGAGCAGTTCTTC. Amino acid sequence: CASSPRDYNEQFF.